These 6 T cell receptor beta chains originate from one sample sequenced in a study of blood T cells in healthy people across ages. Together with a sample-barcoded 5' primer, a J-beta primer mix was included in a second PCR lasting roughly 6 to 12 cycles. MiXCR, run by TCRdb on the 5' RACE reads, gives a single entry per CDR3 protein. The sample lists 700,000 to 900,000 distinct CDR3 sequences; roughly 25% were seen once. The sample was also reused in another study, on T cells of mothers and their children.

The sample consisted of blood. These receptors were obtained from a boy younger than 18 in good health.

The genes are TRBV20-1 and TRBJ2-5; D possibly uses TRBD1 or TRBD2 (5 bases each). Germline CDR1 DFQATT, CDR2 SNEGSKA (reference sequence). This CDR3 spans 13 amino acids. Deletions cut 5 bases from V and 4 bases from J, with 14 bases between. The CDR3 coding sequence is TGCAGTGCTGCCGGGACGGCAATAGAGACCCAGTACTTC. Amino acids: CSAAGTAIETQYF.

The chain uses TRBV4-1 and TRBJ2-6, with D perhaps assigned TRBD1 or TRBD2 (5 bases each). The CDR3 length is 17 residues. Germline CDR1 and CDR2: MGHRA and YSYEKL. Trimming stripped 0 bases from V and 1 base from J, with 10 bases between. CDR3 sequence (DNA): TGCGCCAGCAGCCAAGACTGGGGGAGATCTGGGGCCAACGTCCTGACTTTC. It codes for CASSQDWGRSGANVLTF.

As for this clonotype: The germline gene is not matched at one end of the junction; a read error may be the cause. CDR3 sequence: CASSGRGPYF. CDR3 DNA sequence: TGCGCCAGCAGTGGCAGGGGCCCGTACTTC. The rearrangement uses TRBV10-1 and TRBJ2-1; D is possibly TRBD1 (6 bases). This CDR3 is built from 10 residues. Germline CDR1 reads WNHNN; CDR2 reads SYGVQD (reference sequence).

This clonotype was seen a handful of times. V and J are TRBV6-1 and TRBJ2-1; D remains ambiguous. The tail of the sequence fits TRBJ2-5 better, so the J call may be wrong. This CDR3 region has 14 residues. Germline CDR1 reads MNHNS; CDR2 reads SASEGT. The chain's CDR3 is CASSESHLFGTQYF. CDR3 in DNA: TGTGCCAGCAGTGAATCCCACTTATTTGGGACCCAGTACTTC.

This chain joins TRBV24-1 and TRBJ2-1; D call uncertain. The last part of the DNA fits TRBJ2-7 better; the J call may be wrong. This CDR3 comprises 14 residues. The germline V gene has CDR1 KGHDR and CDR2 SFDVKD. The CDR3 protein is CATSDFSPNYEQYF. The CDR3 bases are TGTGCCACCAGTGATTTTTCCCCGAACTACGAGCAGTACTTC.

Note on this clonotype: The junction and the germline gene differ at one end; a read error may be behind it. The chain is built from TRBV15 and TRBJ2-5, with D unclear. This CDR3 is 14 amino acids long. CDR1 and CDR2 from the germline V gene are LNHNV and YYDKDF (reference sequence). CDR3 nucleotide sequence: TGTGCCGCCAGCAGACTCGGGTCTCAAGAGACCCAGTACTTC. Amino acids: CAASRLGSQETQYF.